This entry describes one TCR beta chain. Antigen specificity is unknown. This CDR3 has 15 residues. Germline V CDR1 and CDR2: SQVTM, ANQGSEA. With 1 base removed from V and 2 bases from J, the gap between germline ends came to 12 bases. TCRdb reanalysed the 5' RACE reads using MiXCR and keeps one entry per CDR3 protein. The sample yields under 650,000 distinct CDR3 sequences, under 20% seen once. The data stem from a study of T-cell memory formation after mild COVID-19. General study findings and limits: CD4/CD8 balance held among clones contracting day 15 to 85, and later expanders leaned CD4+. A subset of responding clones appeared in pre-infection memory, suggesting cross-reactive memory joined. Mostly located in CM and EM were contracting CD4+ clones, with contracting CD8+ clones located in EMRA.

Sequenced input: PBMCs or a T cell subset sorted from them (not recorded which). This TCR derives from an adult woman who had mild COVID-19 (a few samples of this study predate the infection). Cell type and time point are not known. The V and J genes are TRBV29-1 and TRBJ1-3; D not resolved. CDR3 sequence: CSVEVADPPGNTIYF. CDR3 DNA sequence: TGCAGCGTTGAAGTGGCCGACCCCCCTGGAAACACCATATATTTT. Together with reference TRBV29-1 and TRBJ1-3, the CDR3 gives the full variable domain: SAVISQKPSRDICQRGTSLTIQCQVDSQVTMMFWYRQQPGQSLTLIATANQGSEATYESGFVIDKFPISRPNLTFSTLTVSNMSPEDSSIYLCSVEVADPPGNTIYFGEGSWLTVV.